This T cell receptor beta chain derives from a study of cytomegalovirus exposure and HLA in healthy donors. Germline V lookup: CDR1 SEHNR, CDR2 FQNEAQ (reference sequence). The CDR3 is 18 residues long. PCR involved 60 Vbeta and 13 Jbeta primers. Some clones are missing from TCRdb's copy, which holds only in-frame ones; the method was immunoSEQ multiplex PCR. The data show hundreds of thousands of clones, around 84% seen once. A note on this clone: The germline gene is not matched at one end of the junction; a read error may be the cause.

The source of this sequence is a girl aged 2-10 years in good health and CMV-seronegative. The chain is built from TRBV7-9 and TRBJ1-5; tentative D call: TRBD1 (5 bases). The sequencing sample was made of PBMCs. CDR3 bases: TGTTCCAGCAGCAAACCGAACATTAAGACGGGACTGAATCAGCCCCAGCATTTT. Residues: CSSSKPNIKTGLNQPQHF.